This T cell receptor beta chain was retrieved from a study of CD8+ T cells in alopecia areata. Study-level findings and limits: Tofacitinib significantly brought down scalp clonality and expanded CD8+ clones among top 100. Scalp lesions, especially in alopecia totalis/universalis, had higher clonality than normal scalp.

Details on this clone: Its antigen is still unknown.

Germline CDR1 is SGHTA and CDR2 is FQGNSA. The CDR3 runs to 14 residues. Trimming took 4 bases from V and 4 from J, leaving 13 bases between them. The treatment denotes: oral pan-JAK inhibitor, 5-10 mg twice daily. RNA extraction was followed by reverse transcription into cDNA, which acted as the sequencing template. This table comes from immunoSEQ multiplex PCR, and its TCRdb copy is limited to in-frame clones, with some not included. The data contain around 300,000 clones, about three fifths of them singletons. This TCR came from a human donor with alopecia areata. The rearrangement links TRBV7-2 to TRBJ1-1, with no clear D. This sample comprised CD4+ T cells sorted from blood, obtained at roughly week 53, from a patient treated with tofacitinib. CDR3 coding DNA: TGTGCCAGCAGCTCTGACGCGGGTCGCACTGAAGCTTTCTTT. Translation: CASSSDAGRTEAFF.